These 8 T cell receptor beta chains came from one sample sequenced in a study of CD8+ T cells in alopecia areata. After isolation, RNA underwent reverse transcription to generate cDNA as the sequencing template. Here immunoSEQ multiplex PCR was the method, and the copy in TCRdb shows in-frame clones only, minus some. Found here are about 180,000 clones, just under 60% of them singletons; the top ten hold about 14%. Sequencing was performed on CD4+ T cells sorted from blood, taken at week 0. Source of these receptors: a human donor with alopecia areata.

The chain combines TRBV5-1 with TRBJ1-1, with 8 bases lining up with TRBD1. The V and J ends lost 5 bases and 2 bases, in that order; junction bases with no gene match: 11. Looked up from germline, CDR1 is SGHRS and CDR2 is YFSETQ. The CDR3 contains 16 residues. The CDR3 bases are TGCGCCAGCAGGGTTGGGCCCCAGGGGGCTAACACTGAAGCTTTCTTT. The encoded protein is CASRVGPQGANTEAFF. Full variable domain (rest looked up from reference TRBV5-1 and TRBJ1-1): KAGVTQTPRYLIKTRGQQVTLSCSPISGHRSVSWYQQTPGQGLQFLFEYFSETQRNKGNFPGRFSGRQFSNSRSEMNVSTLELGDSALYLCASRVGPQGANTEAFFGQGTRLTVV.

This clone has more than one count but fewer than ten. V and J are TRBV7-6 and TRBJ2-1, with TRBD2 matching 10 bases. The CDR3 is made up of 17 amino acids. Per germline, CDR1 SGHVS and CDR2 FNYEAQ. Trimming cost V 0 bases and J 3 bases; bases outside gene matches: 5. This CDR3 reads CASSLAPSGGLYNEQFF. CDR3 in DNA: TGTGCCAGCAGCTTAGCCCCTAGCGGGGGACTCTACAATGAGCAGTTCTTC.

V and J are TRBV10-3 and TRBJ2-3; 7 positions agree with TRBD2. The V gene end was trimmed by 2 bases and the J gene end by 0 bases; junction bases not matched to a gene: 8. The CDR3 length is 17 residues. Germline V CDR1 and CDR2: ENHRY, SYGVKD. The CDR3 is CAISEKLAGGSTDTQYF. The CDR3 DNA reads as TGTGCCATCAGTGAGAAATTAGCGGGCGGAAGCACAGATACGCAGTATTTT.

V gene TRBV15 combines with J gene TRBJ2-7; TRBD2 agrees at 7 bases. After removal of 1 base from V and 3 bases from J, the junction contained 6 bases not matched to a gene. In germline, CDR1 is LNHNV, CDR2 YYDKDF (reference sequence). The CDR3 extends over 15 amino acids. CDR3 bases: TGTGCCACCAGCAGAGGTACTAGCGCGGTCTACGAGCAGTACTTC. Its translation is CATSRGTSAVYEQYF. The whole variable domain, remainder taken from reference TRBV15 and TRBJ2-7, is DAMVIQNPRYQVTQFGKPVTLSCSQTLNHNVMYWYQQKSSQAPKLLFHYYDKDFNNEADTPDNFQSRRPNTSFCFLDIRSPGLGDTAMYLCATSRGTSAVYEQYFGPGTRLTVT.

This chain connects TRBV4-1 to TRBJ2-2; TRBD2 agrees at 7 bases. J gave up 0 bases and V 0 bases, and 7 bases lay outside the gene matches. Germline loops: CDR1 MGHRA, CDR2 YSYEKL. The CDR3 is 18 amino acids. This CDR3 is CASSQDWSGAANTGELFF. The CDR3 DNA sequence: TGCGCCAGCAGCCAAGATTGGAGCGGGGCCGCGAACACCGGGGAGCTGTTTTTT.

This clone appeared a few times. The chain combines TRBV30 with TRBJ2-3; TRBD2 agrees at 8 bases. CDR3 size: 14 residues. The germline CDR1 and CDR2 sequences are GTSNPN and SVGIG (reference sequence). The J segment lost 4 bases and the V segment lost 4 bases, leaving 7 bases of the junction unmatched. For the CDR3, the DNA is TGTGCCTGGACCCGAGCGGGGGTTCCAGATACGCAGTATTTT. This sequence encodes CAWTRAGVPDTQYF. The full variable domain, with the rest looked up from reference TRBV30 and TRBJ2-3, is SQTIHQWPATLVQPVGSPLSLECTVEGTSNPNLYWYRQAAGRGLQLLFYSVGIGQISSEVPQNLSASRPQDRQFILSSKKLLLSDSGFYLCAWTRAGVPDTQYFGPGTRLTVL.

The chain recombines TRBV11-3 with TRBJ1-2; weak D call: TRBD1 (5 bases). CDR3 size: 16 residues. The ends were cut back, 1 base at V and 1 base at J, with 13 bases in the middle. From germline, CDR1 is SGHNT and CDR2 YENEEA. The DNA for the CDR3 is TGTGCCAGCAGCTTAGGAGGAGGGGACCTTAACTATGGCTACACCTTC. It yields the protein CASSLGGGDLNYGYTF.

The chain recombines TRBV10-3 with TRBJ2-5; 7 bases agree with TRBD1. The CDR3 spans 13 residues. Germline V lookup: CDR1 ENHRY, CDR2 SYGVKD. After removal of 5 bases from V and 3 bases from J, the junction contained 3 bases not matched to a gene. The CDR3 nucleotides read TGTGCCATCAGTTTCGGACAGGAAGAGACCCAGTACTTC. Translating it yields CAISFGQEETQYF.